This paragraph reports one T cell receptor (beta chain). What it binds is not known. The record originates from a study of cytomegalovirus exposure and HLA in healthy donors. 60 Vbeta and 13 Jbeta primers were used in PCR. The table came from immunoSEQ multiplex PCR; TCRdb's copy has only in-frame clones and leaves some out. The sample holds around 170,000 clones, about 80% seen once. The V end was cut by 3 bases, the J end by 11 bases, with 10 bases between. The germline V gene has CDR1 SGHVS and CDR2 FQNEAQ. The CDR3 spans 12 residues. Study-wide results and limits: Association of a missense DCLRE1C variant with TCR beta V- and J-gene trimming was reported in a later analysis.

This receptor was obtained from a man aged 40-49 years in good health and CMV-seronegative. Sequencing used PBMCs. The chain employs TRBV7-8 and TRBJ1-4, with a possible D match to TRBD1 (6 bases). CDR3 amino acids: CASSFAGAKLFF. In DNA form, the CDR3 reads TGTGCCAGCAGCTTCGCAGGGGCCAAACTGTTTTTT.